These 27 T cell receptor beta chains originate from one sample sequenced in a study of tumor and adjacent non-tumor tissue in lung cancer (dated by TCRdb to 2016 to 2019). Bulk unsorted tissue served as the source for RNA extraction, and RNA quality was assessed using a NanoDrop ND-1000 and an Agilent 2100. The method was multiplex PCR. Sequenced using an Illumina HiSeq 2500. TCRbeta libraries were built by three rounds of nested PCR using primers (Table S4), following protocols modified from ARM-PCR. TCRdb itself trimmed the public reads at Q25 with fastp, ran MiXCR and retained productive beta chains. One record per CDR3 amino acid sequence lists the most common genes and DNA. Across this sample there are fewer than 85,000 distinct CDR3 sequences, with over 75% seen only once. The ten largest clones represent about an eighth of the sample. Sequenced input: lung tumor tissue. The source is a woman aged 45-60 years with non-small cell lung cancer.

By sample share, this clonotype is medium-sized. The chain employs TRBV6-2 or TRBV6-3 and TRBJ1-2, with D tentatively TRBD1 (5 bases). V was pared by 4 bases and J by 6 bases, with 12 bases between. Germline CDR1 MNHEY, CDR2 SVGEGT. The CDR3 loop spans 13 amino acids. DNA for the CDR3: TGTGCCAGCAGTTCTCAGGGTATGGATGGCTACACCTTC. Translated: CASSSQGMDGYTF.

As for this clonotype: Its ends do not fully match the called genes, so a read error is possible. The chain links TRBV6-1 to TRBJ1-1, with D possibly being TRBD1 (6 bases). Germline V gives CDR1 MNHNS, CDR2 SASEGT. The CDR3 loop spans 15 amino acids. CDR3 nucleotides: TGTGTCAGCAGTGAAGGGACATCCGCCCACACTGAAGCTTTCTTT. Translated, it gives CVSSEGTSAHTEAFF.

On this clonotype: Relative to the germline gene, one junction end is altered; a read error may explain this. DNA of the CDR3: TGTGCCAACAGCTTAGGACAGGAAAAGGTGGGGCAGTTCTTC. It translates to CANSLGQEKVGQFF. V gene TRBV7-9 combines with J gene TRBJ2-1; the match to TRBD1 covers 7 bases. CDR1 and CDR2 (germline): SEHNR, FQNEAQ (reference sequence). The CDR3 length is 14 residues.

In regard to this clonotype: It may be a read error: a sequence one base away is much more abundant. The V call is TRBV5-4, the J call TRBJ2-1; weak D call: TRBD2 (6 bases). CDR1 is SGHNT and CDR2 is YYREEE in the germline V gene (reference sequence). The CDR3 consists of 15 residues. CDR3 amino acids: CASSLAGLPGHEQLF. The CDR3 DNA sequence: TGTGCCAGCAGCTTGGCGGGACTCCCGGGCCATGAGCAGCTCTTC.

This clonotype has ten or more counts. This rearrangement joins TRBV12-3 or TRBV12-4 to TRBJ2-7; tentative D call: TRBD1 (6 bases). V lost 7 bases to trimming and J lost 1 base, with 11 bases between them. The CDR3 is 13 amino acids. The CDR3 region is CASTLDSSYEQYF. DNA of the CDR3: TGTGCCAGCACCCTGGACAGTTCCTACGAGCAGTACTTC.

On this clonotype: The junction departs from the called germline gene at one end, perhaps through a read error. V usage is TRBV11-2 and J usage is TRBJ1-5, with D hard to call. CDR3 length equals 13 residues. Germline V gene data show CDR1 as SGHAT and CDR2 as FQNNGV. The CDR3 region has the DNA TGTGGCAGCAGCCTGATACCCGATCAGCCCCAGCATTTT. Protein product: CGSSLIPDQPQHF.

This clonotype appeared a few times. Mismatch with germline at one junction end may stem from a read error. Here the CDR3 DNA reads TGTGCCAGCAGCTCCTGGACAGGGGAGAACACTGAAGCTGTCTTT. Translated: CASSSWTGENTEAVF. The J gene is TRBJ1-1, the V gene TRBV14; the match to TRBD1 covers 9 bases. Germline CDR1 reads SGHDN; CDR2 reads FVKESK. This CDR3 has 15 residues.

To note about this clonotype: No conserved phenylalanine or tryptophan is present at the end of the CDR3, so a read error is the likely explanation. Because the CDR3's place on the DNA is in doubt, the DNA is left out and the CDR3 is given as listed by TCRdb. This chain connects TRBV20-1 to TRBJ2-5. CDR1 and CDR2 (germline): DFQATT, SNEGSKA (reference sequence). The CDR3 has 14 amino acids, counting both end residues. CDR3 sequence reads: CSARKSVERQTRYL.

Only a few counts were recorded for this clonotype. It is likely a read error, because the conserved phenylalanine at the end of the CDR3 is missing. The DNA is omitted, as the CDR3 cannot be located on it reliably, and the CDR3 follows TCRdb's listing. CDR3 sequence reads: CASSQDLYGGNTEASI. The genes are TRBV4-1 and TRBJ1-1; the DNA was not compared with TRBD1, the D call given in the table. Ends included, the CDR3 has 16 residues. CDR1 and CDR2 from the germline V gene are MGHRA and YSYEKL.

The rearrangement joins TRBV28 to TRBJ2-1; 14 bases are a match to TRBD2. Germline assignment: CDR1 MDHEN and CDR2 SYDVKM. J gave up 5 bases and V 6 bases, and 3 bases lay outside the gene matches. The length of the CDR3 is 15 residues. The CDR3 bases are TGTGCCAGCAGCGGGACTAGCGGGAGTAACAATGAGCAGTTCTTC. Translated, it gives CASSGTSGSNNEQFF.

In its sample, this clonotype was seen once. A read error may account for a junction end that differs from germline. This chain uses TRBV11-2 with TRBJ2-2; TRBD2 might be the D (5 bases). The length of the CDR3 is 15 residues. The germline gives CDR1 SGHAT, CDR2 FQNNGV. Here the CDR3 reads CANSPGRRNIGELFF. The DNA for the CDR3 is TGTGCCAACAGCCCCGGCAGGCGGAACATCGGGGAGCTGTTTTTC.

In the case of this clonotype: With a much larger clone just one base away, this may be a read error. The chain links TRBV30 to TRBJ1-3; possibly TRBD1 for D (5 bases). The CDR3 loop spans 14 amino acids. Germline V lookup: CDR1 GTSNPN, CDR2 SVGIG (reference sequence). CDR3 protein: CVWSFGRAGNTIYF. For the CDR3, the DNA is TGTGTCTGGAGTTTCGGCAGGGCTGGAAACACCATATATTTT.

This clonotype was seen many times. A read error may explain this, as a much larger clone is one base away. V is TRBV11-2 and J is TRBJ2-7, with D perhaps matching TRBD1 (6 bases). The V end was cut by 0 bases, the J end by 1 base, with 10 bases between. The germline CDR1 and CDR2 sequences are SGHAT and FQNNGV. The CDR3 extends over 15 amino acids. The CDR3 here is CASSLETGTSYEQYF. The CDR3 DNA reads as TGTGCCAGCAGCTTAGAGACCGGGACATCCTACGAGCAGTACTTC.

Comment on this clonotype: In this CDR3 the conserved last residue, phenylalanine or tryptophan, is missing, so a read error is likely. The rearrangement links TRBV6-6 to TRBJ2-1, with 10 bases fitting TRBD2. Germline V gene sequence: CDR1 MNHNY, CDR2 SVGAGI (reference sequence). V lost 10 bases, J lost 8 bases, and 17 bases stayed unmatched. The CDR3 totals 16 residues. The CDR3 sequence: CATAGTSDISVHEQFL. The CDR3 nucleotides are TGTGCCACCGCCGGGACTAGCGATATTTCTGTCCATGAGCAGTTCCTC.

The sample holds a few counts of this clonotype. The V and J genes are TRBV29-1 and TRBJ1-3; D unresolved. Germline V gene data show CDR1 as SQVTM and CDR2 as ANQGSEA. CDR3 size: 15 residues. V lost 3 bases and J 15 bases, leaving 27 bases between the germline ends. The CDR3 coding sequence is TGCAGCGTTGACTCGGGCAGTGGCTCTGGAAACGCCACATATTTT. It encodes CSVDSGSGSGNATYF.

With respect to this clonotype: A read error may account for a junction end that differs from germline. The chain recombines TRBV11-1 with TRBJ2-5; D may correspond to TRBD1 or TRBD2 (5 bases each). From germline, CDR1 is SGHAT and CDR2 FQDESV (reference sequence). The CDR3 is 14 residues long. CDR3 nucleotides: TGTGCCAGCAGTCTGGGACGACCCCAAGAGACCCACTACTTC. It codes for CASSLGRPQETHYF.

For this clonotype: Here the CDR3 omits its conserved ending phenylalanine or tryptophan, so a read error is the likely source. The chain combines TRBV20-1 with TRBJ2-5; D is undetermined. Germline lookup yields CDR1 DFQATT and CDR2 SNEGSKA (reference sequence). This CDR3 region has 16 residues. This CDR3 is CTARVHNTQEQETQYI. The CDR3 nucleotides read TGCACTGCTAGAGTACACAATACCCAGGAACAAGAGACCCAGTACATT.

Remarks on this clonotype: The CDR3 does not end in the conserved phenylalanine or tryptophan, so this is likely a read error. Because the CDR3's place on the DNA is in doubt, the DNA is left out and the CDR3 is given as listed by TCRdb. The CDR3 sequence: CASTLAGGSSTDTQYL. The rearrangement joins TRBV12-3 or TRBV12-4 to TRBJ2-3; the tabulated D call, TRBD2, remains unverified against the DNA. The CDR3 is 16 residues long, counting both termini.

The chain links TRBV20-1 to TRBJ1-1; D perhaps matches TRBD1 (5 bases). Trimming removed 3 bases from V and 8 bases from J, with 16 bases in between. The germline gives CDR1 DFQATT, CDR2 SNEGSKA (reference sequence). The CDR3 is 13 amino acids. The CDR3 is CSARRPRGTEAFF. The CDR3 coding sequence is TGCAGTGCTAGGCGACCCCGTGGGACCGAAGCTTTCTTT.

As regards this clonotype: This may be a read error: a much more frequent sequence differs by one nucleotide. This chain joins TRBV30 and TRBJ1-2; D gene uncertain. The V gene's germline CDR1 is GTSNPN and CDR2 SVGIG (reference sequence). CDR3 length equals 16 residues. CDR3 bases: TGTGCCTGTTGGACGCTTGTGGACGCTCGAAACTTTGGCTACACCTTC. Protein product: CACWTLVDARNFGYTF.

Regarding this clonotype: The CDR3 ends on some other residue instead of the conserved phenylalanine or tryptophan, so this is likely a read error. The V call is TRBV6-1, the J call TRBJ2-2; no clear D gene. Germline loops: CDR1 MNHNS, CDR2 SASEGT. The CDR3 contains 13 residues. Deletions cut 7 bases from V and 5 bases from J, with 11 bases between. CDR3 nucleotide sequence: TGTGCCAGCACCAATCCGGAGACCGGGGAGCTGTTTCTT. Amino acids: CASTNPETGELFL.

Details on this clonotype: A junction boundary mismatches the germline segment, possibly from a read error. The V call is TRBV6-5, the J call TRBJ1-4, with a tentative D call TRBD1 (6 bases). Germline lookup yields CDR1 MNHEY and CDR2 SVGAGI. The CDR3 is made up of 16 amino acids. CDR3 DNA: TGTGTCAGCAGGGACCGGACAGAGCCAACTAATGAAAAACTGTTTTTT. Protein product: CVSRDRTEPTNEKLFF.

This sequence joins TRBV20-1 and TRBJ2-7; unclear D gene. The germline V and J ends were trimmed by 7 bases and 6 bases, with 16 bases remaining between them. CDR1 is DFQATT, CDR2 SNEGSKA, per germline (reference sequence). The CDR3 has 12 amino acids. The CDR3 here is CSGSDRNAEQYF. The CDR3 nucleotides are TGCAGTGGTTCCGATAGGAACGCCGAGCAGTACTTC.

There are a few counts of this clonotype. The chain combines TRBV5-1 with TRBJ2-3; TRBD1 is a possible D gene (6 bases). This CDR3 has 18 residues. Trimming removed 0 bases at V and 0 bases at J, with 17 bases between. From germline, CDR1 is SGHRS and CDR2 YFSETQ. The CDR3 coding sequence is TGCGCCAGCAGCTTGGGCCATTCCACAGGGACCAGCACAGATACGCAGTATTTT. This codes for CASSLGHSTGTSTDTQYF.

The gene calls are TRBV28 and TRBJ1-3; weak D call: TRBD1 (5 bases). Trimming pared 5 bases from V and 3 bases from J, leaving 14 bases between. CDR3 length equals 15 residues. Germline V gene sequence: CDR1 MDHEN, CDR2 SYDVKM. CDR3: CASSRGTGYGNTIYF. Here the CDR3 DNA reads TGTGCCAGCAGTCGTGGGACCGGCTATGGAAACACCATATATTTT.

The V and J genes are TRBV5-5 and TRBJ2-1; tentatively, D is TRBD2 (5 bases). CDR1 and CDR2 from the germline V gene are SGHKS and YYEKEE (reference sequence). The CDR3 consists of 18 residues. V was pared by 0 bases and J by 1 base, with 17 bases between. The CDR3 region is CASSLAVLATRSYNEQFF. CDR3 DNA sequence: TGTGCCAGCAGCTTGGCGGTCCTAGCAACCCGATCCTACAATGAGCAGTTCTTC.

About this clonotype itself: At one end, the junction sequence differs from germline, possibly due to a read error. The J gene is TRBJ2-7, the V gene TRBV4-1; maybe TRBD2 (6 bases). The CDR3 spans 15 residues. CDR1 and CDR2 from the germline V gene are MGHRA and YSYEKL. Here the CDR3 DNA reads TGCACCAGCAGCCAATTTACTAGCAGCATGGTCGAGCAGTACTTC. Translating gives CTSSQFTSSMVEQYF.